This TCR beta chain was retrieved from a study of blood T cell repertoires in COVID-19. In the study overall: Both acute and convalescent COVID-19 samples were obtained from the United States, Italy and Spain. Sources were T cells, B-cell-depleted T cells, or PBMCs; the material itself was cDNA or gDNA.

Authors' methods: Reference gene primer amplification in the assay estimated nucleated cell counts. Data came from immunoSEQ multiplex PCR; TCRdb stores just in-frame clones and leaves some out. V, J and clone size derive from that table, while D and trimming were established from the DNA sequence. The sample lists about 180,000 clones, roughly three quarters occurring once. The ends were cut back, 5 bases at V and 6 bases at J, with 14 bases in the middle. From germline, CDR1 is GTSNPN and CDR2 SVGIG (reference sequence). The CDR3 has 14 residues. Patients from Seattle were sampled longitudinally, starting during active infection.

This chain uses TRBV30 with TRBJ1-6, with TRBD1 as a possible D gene (6 bases). Sequencing input: peripheral blood. The clonotype originates from a woman of 80 years or more with COVID-19, enrolled during active disease. The CDR3 nucleotides read TGTGCCTGGGGGGCAGGGGTAGGTAATTCACCCCTCCACTTT. Translation: CAWGAGVGNSPLHF. Filled out from reference TRBV30 and TRBJ1-6, the complete variable domain reads SQTIHQWPATLVQPVGSPLSLECTVEGTSNPNLYWYRQAAGRGLQLLFYSVGIGQISSEVPQNLSASRPQDRQFILSSKKLLLSDSGFYLCAWGAGVGNSPLHFGNGTRLTVT.